This T cell receptor (beta chain) came from a study of cytomegalovirus exposure and HLA in healthy donors. Trimming took 4 bases from V and 8 from J; bases not matched to a gene: 16. From germline, CDR1 is SGHTA and CDR2 FQGNSA. There are 16 residues in the CDR3. The PCR made use of 60 Vbeta and 13 Jbeta primers. Produced via immunoSEQ multiplex PCR; TCRdb's table is partial and in-frame only. This sample has about 130,000 clones, with around 80% found just once. Material: PBMCs. This receptor was obtained from a woman aged 45-59 years in good health and CMV-seronegative. This sequence joins TRBV7-2 and TRBJ1-2; the match to TRBD1 covers 7 bases. DNA of the CDR3: TGTGCCAGCAGCTCACCCAGAGGACAGGCGTTAGGAGGCTACACCTTC. This sequence encodes CASSSPRGQALGGYTF.